This TCR beta chain was profiled in a study of graft-versus-host responses after intestinal transplantation. The overall study: Multivisceral, liver-intestinal, or isolated intestinal transplants were received by the recipients. Uniformly, recipients were administered anti-thymocyte globulin induction with subsequent tacrolimus and steroids for 3 to 4 years. Broader study findings: Recipient marrow showed GvH clones, some seen first in ileum or blood.

CDR1 is SSHAT, CDR2 FNYEAQ, per germline (reference sequence). The CDR3 is 16 residues long. Assay used: immunoSEQ multiplex PCR; TCRdb lists only in-frame clones, some missing. Among some 130,000 clones, approximately 95% were seen once, and the ten largest hold around 3.3%. With respect to this clone: Its cognate antigen is unknown. An end of the junction does not agree with germline; a read error may underlie this.

J is TRBJ1-2 and V is TRBV7-7; tentative D call: TRBD1 (6 bases). The TCR was taken from a human donor who received an intestinal transplant. This specimen was unstimulated CD8+ T cells sorted from spleen or lymph node cells, taken before intestinal transplant. CDR3 sequence: CASSLGPRGPNYGYTF. The DNA of the CDR3 is TGTGCTAGCAGCTTAGGACCCAGGGGCCCGAACTATGGCTACACCTTC.